This TCR beta chain originates from a study of CD8+ T cells in alopecia areata. The CDR3 has 14 amino acids. Trimming shortened V by 7 bases and J by 7 bases, and 16 bases separated the two germline ends. From germline, CDR1 is MNHEY and CDR2 SVGAGI. As the sequencing template, cDNA was produced by extracting RNA and reverse transcribing it. The data were produced by immunoSEQ multiplex PCR, yet TCRdb's version contains in-frame clones alone and is incomplete. The table shows some 170,000 clones, with more than 60% occurring only once. V usage is TRBV6-5 and J usage is TRBJ2-2; no reliable D call. The origin of this receptor is a human donor with alopecia areata. Source: CD4+ T cells sorted from blood, taken at week 0. This CDR3 reads CASKRPGGNGELFF. The CDR3 bases are TGTGCCAGCAAGCGTCCCGGTGGAAACGGGGAGCTGTTTTTT.